Reported below is one T cell receptor (beta chain). The antigen remains unidentified. V shed 5 bases, J shed 5 bases, and the junction held 10 bases outside the gene matches. This CDR3 is built from 14 residues. Germline loops: CDR1 SQVTM, CDR2 ANQGSEA. The entry originates in a study of T-cell reconstitution after alpha-beta-depleted transplantation in children. Overall study findings and caveats: Newly produced T cells mostly accounted for T-cell counts and diversity one year post-transplant. TCRbeta diversity was high at day 60 in some patients (a result of surviving recipient T cells and thymic progenitors). Reported findings indicate that, about two months after transplant, alpha-beta T cells came from several hundred expanded clones, which were derived from non-depleted graft cells.

During its preparation, the TCRbeta library received unique molecular identifiers. TCRdb re-called the PCR reads through MiXCR, storing one row per CDR3 protein. Here the sample spans 550,000 to 800,000 distinct CDR3 sequences, under 15% being singletons. V usage is TRBV29-1 and J usage is TRBJ2-3; 7 nucleotides line up with TRBD2. The sequence was obtained from a girl aged 2 to 10 with congenital amegakaryocytic thrombocytopenia, due to receive a stem cell transplant. The sequences come from PBMCs, collected before TCRalphabeta/CD19-depleted stem cell transplant. For the CDR3, the DNA is TGCAGCGTTTCTATGCGGGAGCGGTTAGATACGCAGTATTTT. As protein: CSVSMRERLDTQYF.